This entry describes one TCR beta chain. Original processing notes: Using reference gene primer amplification, nucleated cell counts were estimated. TCRdb's copy holds only in-frame clones and misses some; the assay was immunoSEQ multiplex PCR. V and J calls and clone size are those listed in that table; D and trimming were worked out from the DNA. The sample records about 60,000 clones, approximately 84% being singletons. V shed 8 bases and J shed 1 base, with 8 bases lying between them. The CDR3 is 11 amino acids. CDR1 SQVTM and CDR2 ANQGSEA come from the germline V gene. The sample originates from a study of blood T cell repertoires in COVID-19. Across the whole study: Samples came from the United States, Italy and Spain, spanning acute and convalescent COVID-19. PBMCs, B-cell-depleted T cells, or T cells were the source of the cDNA or gDNA that made up the material.

The V gene is TRBV29-1, the J gene TRBJ1-1; D is possibly TRBD1 (5 bases). The sequence came from a human donor in a cohort sampled during active COVID-19. Specimen: peripheral blood. CDR3 nucleotides: TGCAGCTGGGGGGGGAACACTGAAGCTTTCTTT. Encoded protein: CSWGGNTEAFF.